Listed here are 26 T cell receptor beta chains from one sample, sequenced in a study of regulatory T cells in long-lasting Graves disease. CDR3 regions were amplified by Arm-PCR using iRepertoire HTBI primers to build TCR beta libraries. TCRdb reprocessed the multiplex PCR reads with MiXCR, giving one entry per CDR3 protein. The table has roughly 500,000 distinct CDR3 sequences, around a fifth seen once. Time point indicated: persistent/refractory GD, antithyroid drugs over 5 years with positive TRAb. TCR sequences were obtained from RNA taken from PBMCs. The material sequenced was peripheral blood mononuclear cells (PBMCs), taken when the disease was refractory, from a patient treated with antithyroid drugs. These receptors all come from a female donor with Graves disease.

The sample holds a few counts of this clonotype. The rearrangement uses TRBV20-1 and TRBJ1-5; maybe TRBD1 (5 bases). This CDR3 is 16 amino acids long. Germline CDR1 DFQATT, CDR2 SNEGSKA (reference sequence). V gave up 6 bases and J gave up 5 bases, with 23 bases separating them. The CDR3 DNA reads TGCAGTGCCACCCCCGGGGGACTCATGGTTTATCAGCCCCAGCATTTT. This translates into CSATPGGLMVYQPQHF.

The gene calls are TRBV24-1 and TRBJ2-3, with D maybe TRBD1 (7 bases). Germline assignment: CDR1 KGHDR and CDR2 SFDVKD. V was shortened by 4 bases and J by 4 bases, with 11 bases between the two germline ends. The CDR3 runs 14 residues. The chain's CDR3 is CATSETGEADTQYF. In DNA form, the CDR3 reads TGTGCCACCAGTGAAACAGGGGAGGCAGATACGCAGTATTTT.

This clonotype was observed a few times. V and J are TRBV20-1 and TRBJ2-7; 11 bases agree with TRBD2. The CDR3 extends over 20 amino acids. CDR1 and CDR2 from the germline V gene are DFQATT and SNEGSKA (reference sequence). V lost 1 base to trimming and J lost 3 bases; unmatched junction nucleotides: 20. The CDR3, as DNA: TGCAGTGCTAGAGGACATACCTTAGGACTAGCGGGTTCGGGACTCTACGAGCAGTACTTC. As protein: CSARGHTLGLAGSGLYEQYF.

The V gene is TRBV6-2 or TRBV6-3, the J gene TRBJ2-7; D is possibly TRBD1 or TRBD2 (5 bases each). The V and J ends lost 2 bases and 3 bases respectively, with 8 bases between them. This CDR3 is 13 amino acids long. Germline V gives CDR1 MNHEY, CDR2 SVGEGT. Here the CDR3 DNA reads TGTGCCAGCAGTTACGGGACCCTCTACGAGCAGTACTTC. Protein sequence: CASSYGTLYEQYF.

The J gene is TRBJ1-3, the V gene TRBV28, with 10 bases that match TRBD1. V dropped 4 bases and J dropped 4; count of bases not matched to a gene: 7. The CDR3 is 16 amino acids. The V gene's germline CDR1 is MDHEN and CDR2 SYDVKM. CDR3 sequence reads: CASSSPGQGTGNTIYF. CDR3 sequence (DNA): TGTGCCAGCAGTTCACCGGGACAGGGGACCGGAAACACCATATATTTT.

The V call is TRBV19, the J call TRBJ2-2; D possibly corresponds to TRBD1 (5 bases). Trimming took 4 bases from V and 4 from J, leaving 7 bases between them. The germline V gene encodes CDR1 LNHDA and CDR2 SQIVND (reference sequence). This CDR3 contains 13 residues. CDR3 sequence (DNA): TGTGCCAGTAGTACCCAGGGCACCGGGGAGCTGTTTTTT. Translated, it gives CASSTQGTGELFF.

This clonotype was observed at least ten times. This chain uses TRBV6-2 or TRBV6-3 with TRBJ1-2, with D perhaps matching TRBD1 (6 bases). From germline, CDR1 is MNHEY and CDR2 SVGEGT. The length of the CDR3 is 12 residues. V lost 6 bases and J lost 8, with 13 bases in between. CDR3 sequence reads: CASRTGRDGYTF. CDR3 DNA sequence: TGTGCCAGCAGGACAGGTCGAGACGGCTACACCTTC.

This clonotype came up a few times. The chain uses TRBV5-6 and TRBJ1-5, with 7 positions matching TRBD1. V dropped 4 bases and J dropped 4; count of bases not matched to a gene: 2. CDR1 and CDR2 (germline): SGHDT, YYEEEE. The length of the CDR3 is 13 residues. CDR3 nucleotide sequence: TGTGCCAGCAGCGCGGGACAGAATCAGCCCCAGCATTTT. Residues: CASSAGQNQPQHF.

This chain joins TRBV5-5 and TRBJ1-1; TRBD1 matches 7 bases. Germline loops: CDR1 SGHKS, CDR2 YYEKEE (reference sequence). There are 15 residues in the CDR3. The J segment lost 2 bases and the V segment lost 7 bases, leaving 11 bases of the junction unmatched. CDR3: CASWLNQGVNTEAFF. For the CDR3, the DNA is TGTGCCAGCTGGCTTAATCAGGGGGTCAACACTGAAGCTTTCTTT.

This clonotype was seen ten or more times. The chain uses TRBV12-3 or TRBV12-4 and TRBJ1-1; D perhaps matches TRBD1 (6 bases). The CDR3 contains 14 residues. V shed 5 bases and J shed 6 bases, with 16 bases lying between them. This CDR3 is CASSRRGGLPEAFF. The CDR3 DNA reads TGTGCCAGCAGTCGCAGGGGAGGGCTGCCTGAAGCTTTCTTT.

This clonotype has a handful of counts. The chain has TRBV7-3 and TRBJ1-4; D is ambiguous. In germline, CDR1 is SGHTA, CDR2 FQGTGA. V lost 5 bases and J lost 3, with 13 bases in between. This CDR3 spans 15 amino acids. CDR3 protein: CASSPLRTANEKLFF. The CDR3 DNA reads as TGTGCCAGCAGCCCCCTCCGGACCGCTAATGAAAAACTGTTTTTT.

The table lists this clonotype with many counts. CDR3 nucleotide sequence: TGTGCCAGCAGACCTGGGGCCGGCGTCCGAGGTTCACCCCTCCACTTT. Translation: CASRPGAGVRGSPLHF. V gene TRBV11-2 combines with J gene TRBJ1-6; D is possibly TRBD1 (5 bases). Per the germline V gene, CDR1 is SGHAT and CDR2 is FQNNGV. The CDR3 is 16 amino acids. V lost 6 bases and J 9 bases, leaving 21 bases between the germline ends.

This clonotype has only one observation. The chain uses TRBV3-1 and TRBJ2-1; TRBD1 matches 8 bases. Looked up from germline, CDR1 is LGHDT and CDR2 is YNNKEL (reference sequence). The CDR3 runs to 16 residues. The V segment lost 6 bases and the J segment 7 bases; nucleotides outside the gene matches: 14. The CDR3 region has the DNA TGTGCCAGCAGTCAGACAGGGGCTACCGGTTGGAATGAGCAGTTCTTC. Translation: CASSQTGATGWNEQFF.

This clonotype was recorded a few times. The CDR3 sequence is CASSDADFYEQYF. The CDR3, as DNA: TGTGCCAGCAGTGACGCAGATTTCTACGAGCAGTACTTC. The V call is TRBV6-2 or TRBV6-3, the J call TRBJ2-7, with D unclear. There are 13 residues in the CDR3. Germline loops: CDR1 MNHEY, CDR2 SVGEGT. Trimming removed 5 bases from V and 3 bases from J, with 11 bases in between.

Ten or more counts support this clonotype. This rearrangement joins TRBV12-3 or TRBV12-4 to TRBJ2-5; no clear D. Trimming took 3 bases from V and 6 from J, leaving 11 bases between them. This CDR3 spans 13 amino acids. The CDR3 loop is CASSFGGLQTQYF. The CDR3 region has the DNA TGTGCCAGCAGTTTCGGTGGTTTGCAGACCCAGTACTTC.

The V call is TRBV6-1, the J call TRBJ2-7, with 8 bases that match TRBD2. With V trimmed by 2 bases and J by 4 bases, 10 bases remained unmatched. Germline values: CDR1 MNHNS, CDR2 SASEGT. CDR3 length: 16 amino acids. The DNA of the CDR3 is TGTGCCAGCAGTGAACCCGGGACGGGAGGGTGGTACGAGCAGTACTTC. Protein: CASSEPGTGGWYEQYF.

This clonotype was recorded a few times. The junction and the germline gene differ at one end; a read error may be behind it. V usage is TRBV10-3 and J usage is TRBJ2-7; a possible D gene is TRBD2 (5 bases). Germline V gene data show CDR1 as ENHRY and CDR2 as SYGVKD. The CDR3 loop spans 14 amino acids. The CDR3 region is CASSYEAAGYEQYF. The CDR3 DNA reads TGTGCCAGCAGTTACGAAGCGGCTGGATACGAGCAGTACTTC.

This clonotype was seen many times. The chain carries TRBV5-8 and TRBJ2-7, with a tentative D call TRBD1 (5 bases). V was pared by 1 base and J by 1 base, with 9 bases between. CDR3 size: 14 residues. Germline V lookup: CDR1 SGHTS, CDR2 YDEGEE. The CDR3 nucleotides read TGTGCCAGCAGCTTGTTCAGGGAATCCTACGAGCAGTACTTC. It encodes CASSLFRESYEQYF.

In this sample, this clonotype turned up many times. The chain has TRBV28 and TRBJ1-4; D call uncertain. The germline CDR1 and CDR2 sequences are MDHEN and SYDVKM. V was clipped by 6 bases and J by 14 bases, with 16 bases between them. This CDR3 is built from 12 residues. CDR3: CASSPGPLGLFF. DNA for the CDR3: TGTGCCAGCAGCCCCGGACCCTTGGGCCTGTTTTTT.

V gene TRBV19 combines with J gene TRBJ2-7; no clear D gene. The germline CDR1 and CDR2 sequences are LNHDA and SQIVND (reference sequence). CDR3 length: 13 amino acids. Trimming took off 0 bases at V and 4 bases at J, with 7 bases between the two ends. The CDR3 coding sequence is TGTGCCAGTAGTATAGATCCCCAGTACGAGCAGTACTTC. Translated: CASSIDPQYEQYF.

The sample holds many counts of this clonotype. The chain has TRBV2 and TRBJ2-5; D not resolved. Trimming stripped 2 bases from V and 5 bases from J, with 12 bases between. The CDR3 contains 14 residues. The germline gives CDR1 SNHLY, CDR2 FYNNEI. The CDR3 here is CASSERSGLETQYF. The DNA of the CDR3 is TGTGCCAGCAGTGAAAGGTCCGGTCTGGAGACCCAGTACTTC.

This clonotype was detected ten times or more. The chain employs TRBV7-3 and TRBJ1-1; D unresolved. V was trimmed by 2 bases and J by 4 bases, leaving 8 bases between them. The CDR3 sequence is 13 residues long. Germline-derived CDR1 and CDR2 are SGHTA and FQGTGA. The CDR3 coding sequence is TGTGCCAGCAGCTTAGGGTCCGCCACTGAAGCTTTCTTT. Amino acids: CASSLGSATEAFF.

This clonotype was seen repeatedly, ten times or more. The V gene is TRBV28, the J gene TRBJ1-2, with a tentative D call TRBD1 (6 bases). CDR1 is MDHEN, CDR2 SYDVKM, per germline. V was pared by 7 bases and J by 2 bases, with 17 bases between. This CDR3 is built from 15 residues. As DNA, the CDR3 is TGTGCCAGCACCTTAGGGAATACAGGGAACTATGGCTACACCTTC. Translation gives CASTLGNTGNYGYTF.

The genes are TRBV28 and TRBJ1-4; D not certain. The V and J ends lost 10 bases and 7 bases respectively, with 16 bases between them. CDR3 length equals 13 residues. The germline V gene encodes CDR1 MDHEN and CDR2 SYDVKM. Here the CDR3 DNA reads TGTGCCACCACGATAGCGCAGCTTGAAAAACTGTTTTTT. It encodes CATTIAQLEKLFF.

This clonotype was observed many times. The chain has TRBV6-5 and TRBJ2-7, with a weak D call TRBD2 (5 bases). This CDR3 contains 15 residues. In germline, CDR1 is MNHEY, CDR2 SVGAGI. V was pared by 2 bases and J by 3 bases, with 14 bases between. CDR3 amino acids: CASSYPRTGIYEQYF. CDR3 sequence (DNA): TGTGCCAGCAGTTACCCACGGACGGGGATCTACGAGCAGTACTTC.

The chain has TRBV30 and TRBJ1-6; a possible D gene is TRBD1 (5 bases). CDR1 GTSNPN and CDR2 SVGIG come from the germline V gene (reference sequence). The CDR3 consists of 16 residues. V shed 1 base and J shed 9 bases, with 19 bases lying between them. The CDR3 protein is CAWSEGPTDLSSPLHF. The CDR3 DNA reads TGTGCCTGGAGTGAGGGACCCACAGACCTAAGTTCACCCCTCCACTTT.